These 12 T cell receptor beta chains came from one sample sequenced in a study of T cell clonotyping in hematopoietic cell transplantation. Libraries were prepared by immunoSEQ multiplex PCR; TCRdb keeps only in-frame clonotypes and omits some of them. The data contain about 16,000 clones, 70% to 90% of them singletons. The specimen sequenced was peripheral blood mononuclear cells. These receptors were collected from a woman between 40 and 50 years old in good health. Some clones in this sample may be carry-over from other donors' samples.

This clone was detected once. The CDR3 reads CASSFTNSYGYTF. As DNA, the CDR3 is TGTGCCAGCAGCTTCACGAACAGCTATGGCTACACCTTC. V and J are TRBV5-6 and TRBJ1-2; D gene unclear. Trimming cost V 2 bases and J 4 bases, with 9 bases left between them. This CDR3 spans 13 amino acids. Germline-derived CDR1 and CDR2 are SGHDT and YYEEEE.

CDR3 in DNA: TGCGCCAGCAGCCTAGACCTTACAGGTGCAGATACGCAGTATTTT. Its protein is CASSLDLTGADTQYF. The chain uses TRBV4-1 and TRBJ2-3, with D perhaps TRBD1 (5 bases). Germline CDR1 is MGHRA and CDR2 is YSYEKL. V gave up 4 bases and J gave up 4 bases, with 15 bases separating them. There are 15 residues in the CDR3.

The rearrangement joins TRBV19 to TRBJ2-2; D not resolved. From germline, CDR1 is LNHDA and CDR2 SQIVND (reference sequence). The CDR3 runs 10 residues. V lost 7 bases and J 7 bases, leaving 4 bases between the germline ends. CDR3 amino acids: CASKGGELFF. CDR3 DNA sequence: TGTGCCAGTAAAGGCGGGGAGCTGTTTTTT.

This chain joins TRBV7-2 and TRBJ2-3; TRBD2 aligns across 7 bases. The CDR3 spans 17 residues. CDR1 SGHTA and CDR2 FQGNSA come from the germline V gene. The ends lost 2 bases at V and 1 base at J; junction bases unmatched: 9. The CDR3 loop is CASSLFGGSIGTDTQYF. For the CDR3, the DNA is TGTGCCAGCAGCTTATTCGGCGGGAGTATTGGCACAGATACGCAGTATTTT.

The chain couples TRBV11-1 to TRBJ1-1, with D hard to call. This CDR3 region has 17 residues. The V gene's germline CDR1 is SGHAT and CDR2 FQDESV (reference sequence). Trimming pared 4 bases from V and 4 bases from J, leaving 22 bases between. The chain's CDR3 is CASSSSRASNGGTEAFF. The CDR3 DNA sequence: TGTGCCAGCAGCTCGAGCCGGGCGTCGAATGGAGGCACTGAAGCTTTCTTT.

This chain connects TRBV19 to TRBJ2-3; TRBD1 matches at 8 bases. Losses at the gene ends were 4 bases for V and 1 base for J; bases not matched to a gene: 13. The CDR3 length is 18 residues. Germline V lookup: CDR1 LNHDA, CDR2 SQIVND (reference sequence). The CDR3 nucleotides are TGTGCCAGTAGTACCTCCGGATTTATGACAGGGGGCACAGATACGCAGTATTTT. Its protein product is CASSTSGFMTGGTDTQYF.

V is TRBV6-1 and J is TRBJ1-6, with TRBD1 identical over 9 bases. Germline assignment: CDR1 MNHNS and CDR2 SASEGT. With V trimmed by 1 base and J by 14 bases, 9 bases remained unmatched. CDR3 length: 15 amino acids. CDR3 in DNA: TGTGCCAGCAGTGAAGAAGGGACAGGGATCCGGACCCTCCACTTT. Protein: CASSEEGTGIRTLHF.

The rearrangement links TRBV7-6 to TRBJ2-3, with a tentative D call TRBD2 (5 bases). V lost 1 base and J lost 6, with 11 bases in between. The CDR3 covers 14 residues. Per the germline V gene, CDR1 is SGHVS and CDR2 is FNYEAQ. CDR3 protein: CASSLGGSSDTQYF. CDR3 in DNA: TGTGCCAGCAGCTTAGGTGGGAGTTCGGATACGCAGTATTTT.

The V and J genes are TRBV5-6 and TRBJ1-4, with TRBD1 as a possible D gene (5 bases). The germline V gene has CDR1 SGHDT and CDR2 YYEEEE. The CDR3 is 15 amino acids. V gave up 4 bases and J gave up 2 bases, with 12 bases separating them. CDR3 in amino acids: CASSPAGSTNEKLFF. CDR3 coding DNA: TGTGCCAGCAGCCCGGCAGGGTCGACTAATGAAAAACTGTTTTTT.

The gene calls are TRBV4-3 and TRBJ2-4; 8 nucleotides align to TRBD1. J gave up 13 bases and V 4 bases, and 6 bases lay outside the gene matches. CDR1 and CDR2 (germline): LGHNA, YSLEER. This CDR3 has 12 residues. CDR3: CASSRTGGTQYF. The CDR3 nucleotides read TGCGCCAGCAGCCGAACAGGGGGGACGCAGTACTTC.

The rearrangement uses TRBV28 and TRBJ2-7; 12 nucleotides agree with TRBD2. The V and J ends lost 6 bases and 4 bases, in that order; junction bases with no gene match: 13. The CDR3 has 17 amino acids. Germline V gene sequence: CDR1 MDHEN, CDR2 SYDVKM. CDR3 coding DNA: TGTGCCAGCAGCCAACCCGGCGCGACTAGCGGGAGATACGAGCAGTACTTC. Translated, it gives CASSQPGATSGRYEQYF.

This clone showed up just a few times. The gene calls are TRBV5-1 and TRBJ2-7; no clear D. V lost 0 bases and J 6 bases, leaving 13 bases between the germline ends. CDR1 SGHRS and CDR2 YFSETQ come from the germline V gene. This CDR3 has 14 residues. CDR3 sequence (DNA): TGCGCCAGCAGCTTGGCGGCAGGCCCCCGCGAGCAGTACTTC. Translating gives CASSLAAGPREQYF.